This entry concerns a single T cell receptor (beta chain). The sample comes from a study of T cell changes during pregnancy in multiple sclerosis. Germline lookup yields CDR1 KGHSH and CDR2 LQKENI. Trimming removed 2 bases at V and 2 bases at J, with 10 bases between. This CDR3 has 15 amino acids. The table came from immunoSEQ multiplex PCR; TCRdb's copy has only in-frame clones and leaves some out. The sample lists roughly 80,000 clones, approximately 91% occurring once. The specimen was peripheral blood, collected before pregnancy. The V and J genes are TRBV18 and TRBJ2-1; a possible D gene is TRBD1 (5 bases). This TCR came from a female donor with multiple sclerosis, enrolled in a pregnancy study. The CDR3 sequence is CASSPDPRAYNEQFF. DNA of the CDR3: TGTGCCAGCTCACCAGACCCCAGGGCCTACAATGAGCAGTTCTTC.